Sequencing of this T cell receptor beta chain was carried out in a study of CD8 T cells in Susac syndrome. The germline V gene has CDR1 MNHNS and CDR2 SASEGT. V was shortened by 7 bases and J by 3 bases, with 9 bases between the two germline ends. The CDR3 loop spans 12 amino acids. Random-hexamer reverse transcription was applied to about 0.45 to 1 ug RNA. TCRdb recomputed calls from the immunoSEQ multiplex PCR reads with MiXCR, one row per CDR3 protein. The repertoire consists of about 140,000 distinct CDR3 sequences, with 95% occurring once and the leading ten covering about 0.18%. This rearrangement joins TRBV6-1 to TRBJ1-1; D gene uncertain. The sample consisted of CD8+ T cells from PBMCs. The TCR originated in a human donor with Susac syndrome. CDR3 loop: CASMDFHTEAFF. The CDR3 DNA reads TGTGCCAGCATGGATTTCCACACTGAAGCTTTCTTT.